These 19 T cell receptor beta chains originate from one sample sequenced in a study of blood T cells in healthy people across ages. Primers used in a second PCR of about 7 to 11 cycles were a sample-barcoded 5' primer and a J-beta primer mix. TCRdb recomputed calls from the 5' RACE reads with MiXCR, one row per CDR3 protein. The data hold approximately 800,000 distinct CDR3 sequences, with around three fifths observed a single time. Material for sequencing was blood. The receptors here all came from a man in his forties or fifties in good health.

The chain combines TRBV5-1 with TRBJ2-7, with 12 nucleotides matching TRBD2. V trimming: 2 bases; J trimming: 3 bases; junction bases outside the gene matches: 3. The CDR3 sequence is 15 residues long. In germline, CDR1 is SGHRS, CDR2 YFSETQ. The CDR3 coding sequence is TGCGCCAGCAGCTTACCTAGCGGGAGGGACTACGAGCAGTACTTC. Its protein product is CASSLPSGRDYEQYF.

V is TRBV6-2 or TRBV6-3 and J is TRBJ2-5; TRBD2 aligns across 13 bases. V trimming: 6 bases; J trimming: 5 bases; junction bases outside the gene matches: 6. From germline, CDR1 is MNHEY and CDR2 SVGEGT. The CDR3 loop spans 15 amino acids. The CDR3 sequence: CASSTGTSGTETQYF. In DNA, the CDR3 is TGTGCCAGCAGCACCGGGACTAGCGGGACTGAGACCCAGTACTTC.

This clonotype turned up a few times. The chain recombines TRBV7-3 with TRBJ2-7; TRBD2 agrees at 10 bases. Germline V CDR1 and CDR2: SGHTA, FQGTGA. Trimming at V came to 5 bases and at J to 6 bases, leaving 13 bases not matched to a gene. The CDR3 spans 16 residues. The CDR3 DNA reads TGTGCCAGCAGCCCCTATCCAGCGAGCGGGAGGGGCGAGCAGTACTTC. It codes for CASSPYPASGRGEQYF. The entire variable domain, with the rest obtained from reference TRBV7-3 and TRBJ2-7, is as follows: GAGVSQTPSNKVTEKGKYVELRCDPISGHTALYWYRQSLGQGPEFLIYFQGTGAADDSGLPNDRFFAVRPEGSVSTLKIQRTERGDSAVYLCASSPYPASGRGEQYFGPGTRLTVT.

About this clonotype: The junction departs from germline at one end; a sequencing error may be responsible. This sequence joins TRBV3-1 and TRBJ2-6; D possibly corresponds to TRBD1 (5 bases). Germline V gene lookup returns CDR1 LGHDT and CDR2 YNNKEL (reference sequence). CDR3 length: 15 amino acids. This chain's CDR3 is CVSSQRGSGANVLTF. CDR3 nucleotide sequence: TGTGTCAGCAGCCAAAGGGGCTCTGGGGCCAACGTCCTGACTTTC.

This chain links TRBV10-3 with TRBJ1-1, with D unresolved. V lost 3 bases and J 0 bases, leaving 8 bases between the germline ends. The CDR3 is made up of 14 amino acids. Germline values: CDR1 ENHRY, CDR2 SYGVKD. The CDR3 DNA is TGTGCCATCAGTGATGACGGGTTGAACACTGAAGCTTTCTTT. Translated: CAISDDGLNTEAFF.

CDR3 bases: TGCAGCGTTGACTACACAGGGGGGAACACTGAAGCTTTCTTT. Its protein is CSVDYTGGNTEAFF. V is TRBV29-1 and J is TRBJ1-1; 8 bases line up with TRBD1. Trimming at V came to 3 bases and at J to 1 base, leaving 4 bases not matched to a gene. This CDR3 contains 14 residues. Germline V lookup: CDR1 SQVTM, CDR2 ANQGSEA.

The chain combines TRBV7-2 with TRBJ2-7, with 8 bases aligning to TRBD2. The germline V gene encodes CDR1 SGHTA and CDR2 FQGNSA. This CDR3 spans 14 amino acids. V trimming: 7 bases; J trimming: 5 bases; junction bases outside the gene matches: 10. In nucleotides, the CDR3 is TGTGCCAGCACCAACCACGGGACTAGTAACGAGCAGTACTTC. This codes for CASTNHGTSNEQYF.

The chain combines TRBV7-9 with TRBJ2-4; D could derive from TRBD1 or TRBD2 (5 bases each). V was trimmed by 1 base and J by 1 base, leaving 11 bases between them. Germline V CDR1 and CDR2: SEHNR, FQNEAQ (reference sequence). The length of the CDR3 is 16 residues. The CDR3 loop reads CASSLVEGPAKNIQYF. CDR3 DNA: TGTGCCAGCAGCTTAGTTGAGGGGCCGGCCAAAAACATTCAGTACTTC.

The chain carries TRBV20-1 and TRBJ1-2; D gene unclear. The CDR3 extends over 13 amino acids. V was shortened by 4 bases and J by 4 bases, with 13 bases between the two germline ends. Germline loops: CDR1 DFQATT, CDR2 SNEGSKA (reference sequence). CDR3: CSAKALSTYGYTF. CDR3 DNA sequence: TGCAGTGCTAAGGCCCTCTCCACCTATGGCTACACCTTC.

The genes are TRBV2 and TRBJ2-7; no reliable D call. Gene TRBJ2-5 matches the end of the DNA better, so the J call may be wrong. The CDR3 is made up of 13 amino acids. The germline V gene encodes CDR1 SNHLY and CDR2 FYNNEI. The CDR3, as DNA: TGTGCCAGCACCGGTGGGCGGCAGGAGACCCAGTACTTC. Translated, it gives CASTGGRQETQYF.

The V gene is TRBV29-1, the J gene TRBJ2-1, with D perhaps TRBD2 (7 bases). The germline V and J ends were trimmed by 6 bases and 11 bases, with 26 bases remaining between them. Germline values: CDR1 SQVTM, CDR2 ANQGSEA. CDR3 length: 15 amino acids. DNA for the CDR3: TGCAGCGTCCCAATAGGGGGGGGGCTAACTACCAAGCAGTTCTTC. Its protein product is CSVPIGGGLTTKQFF.

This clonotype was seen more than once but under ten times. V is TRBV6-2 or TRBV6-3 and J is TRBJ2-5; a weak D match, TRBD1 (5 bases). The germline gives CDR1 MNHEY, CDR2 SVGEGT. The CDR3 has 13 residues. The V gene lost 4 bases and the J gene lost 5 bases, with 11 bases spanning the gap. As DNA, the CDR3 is TGTGCCAGCAGTTGGGGCGCGAGGGAGACCCAGTACTTC. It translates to CASSWGARETQYF.

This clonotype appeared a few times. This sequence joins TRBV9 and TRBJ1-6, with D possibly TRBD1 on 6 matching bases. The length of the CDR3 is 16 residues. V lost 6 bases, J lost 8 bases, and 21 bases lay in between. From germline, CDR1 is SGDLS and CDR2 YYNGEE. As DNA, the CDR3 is TGTGCCAGCACCGCCCACCCCCTACCAGGGGATTCACCCCTCCACTTT. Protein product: CASTAHPLPGDSPLHF.

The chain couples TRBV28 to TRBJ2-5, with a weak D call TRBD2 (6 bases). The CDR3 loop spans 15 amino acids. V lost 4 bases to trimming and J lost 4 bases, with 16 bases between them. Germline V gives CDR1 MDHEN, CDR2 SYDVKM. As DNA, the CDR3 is TGTGCCAGCAGTTCGGGGGAAGTAGTTCGAGAGACCCAGTACTTC. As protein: CASSSGEVVRETQYF.

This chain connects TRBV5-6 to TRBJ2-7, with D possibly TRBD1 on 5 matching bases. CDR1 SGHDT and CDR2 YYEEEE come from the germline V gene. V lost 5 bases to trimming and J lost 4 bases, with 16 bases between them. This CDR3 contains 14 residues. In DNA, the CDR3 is TGTGCCAGCAGTTACCAAAGCAGGGATTACGAGCAGTACTTC. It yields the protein CASSYQSRDYEQYF.

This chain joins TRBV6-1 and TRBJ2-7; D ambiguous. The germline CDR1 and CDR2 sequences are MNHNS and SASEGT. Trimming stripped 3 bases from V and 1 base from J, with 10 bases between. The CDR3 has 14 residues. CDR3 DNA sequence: TGTGCCAGCAGTGACAGCGATTCTTCCTACGAGCAGTACTTC. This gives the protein CASSDSDSSYEQYF.

Written as DNA, the CDR3 is TGCAGTGCTAGAGATTATGCCGAGAGCTCCTACAATGAGCAGTTCTTC. Amino acid sequence: CSARDYAESSYNEQFF. The chain has TRBV20-1 and TRBJ2-1; D not resolved. The germline gives CDR1 DFQATT, CDR2 SNEGSKA (reference sequence). Deletions cut 0 bases from V and 0 bases from J, with 12 bases between. The CDR3 length is 16 residues.

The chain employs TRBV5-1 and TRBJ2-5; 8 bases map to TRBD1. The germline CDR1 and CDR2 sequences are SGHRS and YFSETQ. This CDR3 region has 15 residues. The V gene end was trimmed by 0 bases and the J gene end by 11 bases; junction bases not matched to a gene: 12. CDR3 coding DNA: TGCGCCAGCAGCTTGGCGGACAGGGATGTCGATGAGCAGTACTTC. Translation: CASSLADRDVDEQYF.

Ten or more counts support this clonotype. The CDR3 loop reads CSVVLPPRTQYF. The DNA for the CDR3 is TGCAGCGTTGTTTTACCACCACGGACCCAGTACTTC. The chain couples TRBV29-1 to TRBJ2-5; D is ambiguous. CDR3 length equals 12 residues. Germline V gives CDR1 SQVTM, CDR2 ANQGSEA. V was clipped by 4 bases and J by 7 bases, with 13 bases between them. Full variable domain (missing parts from reference TRBV29-1 and TRBJ2-5): SAVISQKPSRDICQRGTSLTIQCQVDSQVTMMFWYRQQPGQSLTLIATANQGSEATYESGFVIDKFPISRPNLTFSTLTVSNMSPEDSSIYLCSVVLPPRTQYFGPGTRLLVL.